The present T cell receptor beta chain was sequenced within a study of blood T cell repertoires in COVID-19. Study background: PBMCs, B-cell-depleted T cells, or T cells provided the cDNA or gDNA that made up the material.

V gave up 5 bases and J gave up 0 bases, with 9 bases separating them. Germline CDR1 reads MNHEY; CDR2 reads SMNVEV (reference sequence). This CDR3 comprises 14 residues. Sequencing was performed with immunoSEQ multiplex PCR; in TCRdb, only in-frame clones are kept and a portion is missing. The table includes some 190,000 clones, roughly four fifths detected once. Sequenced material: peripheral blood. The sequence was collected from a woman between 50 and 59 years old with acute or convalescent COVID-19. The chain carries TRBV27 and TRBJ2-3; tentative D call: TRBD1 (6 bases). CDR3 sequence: CASSSRGSTDTQYF. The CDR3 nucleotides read TGTGCCAGCAGTAGCAGGGGTAGCACAGATACGCAGTATTTT.